These 15 T cell receptor beta chains were sequenced from one sample in a study of naive and memory T cell subsets. Both TRBC1 and TRBC2 were covered by a beta constant-region primer of two equimolar oligonucleotides. TCRdb redid the calling of the UMI-ligation and nested PCR reads with MiXCR, one entry per CDR3 protein. The repertoire holds over 20,000 distinct CDR3 sequences, with approximately 9.9% as singletons. The sequenced sample was central memory CD8+ T cells from blood. The source of these receptors is a human donor in good health.

This chain uses TRBV7-2 with TRBJ2-7; 10 positions match TRBD1. The length of the CDR3 is 14 residues. The germline V gene encodes CDR1 SGHTA and CDR2 FQGNSA. The V gene end was trimmed by 4 bases and the J gene end by 4 bases; junction bases not matched to a gene: 4. The CDR3 spells CASSSPGQGYEQYF. In DNA, the CDR3 is TGTGCCAGCAGCTCACCGGGACAGGGGTACGAGCAGTACTTC.

CDR3 amino acids: CSARDSGVSSYNEQFF. CDR3 DNA: TGCAGTGCTAGAGATTCTGGCGTAAGCTCCTACAATGAGCAGTTCTTC. The chain has TRBV20-1 and TRBJ2-1; D remains ambiguous. The V end was cut by 0 bases, the J end by 0 bases, with 12 bases between. Germline values: CDR1 DFQATT, CDR2 SNEGSKA (reference sequence). The CDR3 is made up of 16 amino acids.

The J gene is TRBJ2-1, the V gene TRBV11-1, with D perhaps TRBD2 (6 bases). CDR3 length: 16 amino acids. V dropped 1 base and J dropped 4 bases, with 14 bases sitting between them. Germline V gives CDR1 SGHAT, CDR2 FQDESV (reference sequence). The CDR3 region has the DNA TGTGCCAGCAGCTTAGGATCTAGCGCCCCGTACAATGAGCAGTTCTTC. This encodes CASSLGSSAPYNEQFF.

The chain recombines TRBV9 with TRBJ2-3; 8 positions agree with TRBD2. The V gene end was trimmed by 3 bases and the J gene end by 11 bases; junction bases not matched to a gene: 11. CDR3 length equals 14 residues. The V gene's germline CDR1 is SGDLS and CDR2 YYNGEE. CDR3: CASSAPSGLGEQYF. The CDR3 nucleotides read TGTGCCAGCAGCGCCCCTTCGGGACTAGGAGAGCAGTATTTT.

This clonotype appeared a few times. CDR3 in DNA: TGTGCCACCGGGGTGGGCCTAGCGGTACAAGAGACCCAGTACTTC. Translation: CATGVGLAVQETQYF. J is TRBJ2-5 and V is TRBV15; the match to TRBD2 covers 7 bases. V lost 8 bases, J lost 2 bases, and 11 bases stayed unmatched. CDR1 is LNHNV and CDR2 is YYDKDF in the germline V gene (reference sequence). The CDR3 length is 15 residues.

This clonotype rates as medium-sized (0.01 to 0.1%). The chain is built from TRBV15 and TRBJ2-3, with D unresolved. Trimming removed 1 base from V and 0 bases from J, with 5 bases in between. The germline CDR1 and CDR2 sequences are LNHNV and YYDKDF (reference sequence). The CDR3 contains 14 residues. The CDR3: CATSRGSSTDTQYF. CDR3 DNA sequence: TGTGCCACCAGCAGAGGGTCTAGCACAGATACGCAGTATTTT. Looking up the rest from reference TRBV15 and TRBJ2-3 gives the full variable domain: DAMVIQNPRYQVTQFGKPVTLSCSQTLNHNVMYWYQQKSSQAPKLLFHYYDKDFNNEADTPDNFQSRRPNTSFCFLDIRSPGLGDTAMYLCATSRGSSTDTQYFGPGTRLTVL.

This chain connects TRBV6-4 to TRBJ2-1, with D possibly matching TRBD2 (6 bases). From germline, CDR1 is MRHNA and CDR2 SNTAGT. CDR3 length: 13 residues. Trimming left V 4 bases short and J 6 bases short, with 10 bases between. The CDR3: CASSAGEVNEQFF. In DNA, the CDR3 is TGTGCCAGCAGTGCCGGGGAGGTCAATGAGCAGTTCTTC.

This clonotype was counted at least ten times. The chain is built from TRBV11-2 and TRBJ1-1, with a weak D call TRBD1 (5 bases). Germline CDR1 is SGHAT and CDR2 is FQNNGV. Deletions cut 6 bases from V and 5 bases from J, with 10 bases between. The CDR3 spans 12 residues. CDR3 DNA: TGTGCCAGCAGTTTCAGGGTGACTGAAGCTTTCTTT. Translating gives CASSFRVTEAFF.

This clonotype was picked up a small number of times. The rearrangement uses TRBV14 and TRBJ1-6; weak D call: TRBD1 (6 bases). Looked up from germline, CDR1 is SGHDN and CDR2 is FVKESK. The CDR3 runs to 15 residues. Between the trimmed V and J ends, which lost 5 bases and 7 bases, there was a span of 15 bases. In DNA, the CDR3 is TGTGCCAGCAGCTCCTTAGGGGGAATCAATTCACCCCTCCACTTT. Amino acid sequence: CASSSLGGINSPLHF.

The rearrangement joins TRBV24-1 to TRBJ2-7; 10 positions match TRBD1. The V gene's germline CDR1 is KGHDR and CDR2 SFDVKD. This CDR3 region has 18 residues. Trimming at V came to 5 bases and at J to 3 bases, leaving 15 bases not matched to a gene. CDR3 coding DNA: TGTGCCACCAGTGGTCCGGGACAGGGGCCCCTGGACGTCTACGAGCAGTACTTC. Protein sequence: CATSGPGQGPLDVYEQYF.

The chain recombines TRBV20-1 with TRBJ2-2, with TRBD2 as a possible D gene (6 bases). Trimming pared 4 bases from V and 3 bases from J, leaving 18 bases between. This CDR3 is 16 amino acids long. Germline lookup yields CDR1 DFQATT and CDR2 SNEGSKA (reference sequence). The CDR3 DNA follows: TGCAGTGCTACTATGGTCTCAGGCGGGGACACCGGGGAGCTGTTTTTT. As protein: CSATMVSGGDTGELFF.

This clonotype has only a few counts. The chain links TRBV18 to TRBJ2-5; TRBD2 aligns across 9 bases. The CDR3 spans 18 residues. Germline trimming cut 1 base from V and 3 bases from J; bases unmatched to any gene: 12. Germline CDR1 is KGHSH and CDR2 is LQKENI. The CDR3 DNA reads as TGTGCCAGCTCACCACGGGAACTAGCGGGCGCCCGCAAAGAGACCCAGTACTTC. The encoded protein is CASSPRELAGARKETQYF.

This clonotype was detected ten times or more. This rearrangement joins TRBV28 to TRBJ1-2; D is possibly TRBD1 (6 bases). CDR3 length: 16 amino acids. From germline, CDR1 is MDHEN and CDR2 SYDVKM. The V gene lost 7 bases and the J gene lost 5 bases, with 23 bases spanning the gap. CDR3 sequence: CASTARGAGMRYGYTF. DNA of the CDR3: TGTGCCAGCACCGCACGGGGGGCAGGGATGAGGTATGGCTACACCTTC.

V gene TRBV7-2 combines with J gene TRBJ1-2; D gene uncertain. V lost 5 bases, J lost 2 bases, and 15 bases lay in between. CDR1 is SGHTA, CDR2 FQGNSA, per germline. The CDR3 spans 15 residues. Written as DNA, the CDR3 is TGTGCCAGCAGCCCCCCACACAAGATGAACTATGGCTACACCTTC. Its protein is CASSPPHKMNYGYTF.

This rearrangement joins TRBV5-5 to TRBJ1-1; D might be TRBD1 (6 bases). CDR3 length: 11 residues. Deletions cut 5 bases from V and 10 bases from J, with 12 bases between. In germline, CDR1 is SGHKS, CDR2 YYEKEE (reference sequence). The CDR3 is CASSTKTGAFF. The CDR3 DNA follows: TGTGCCAGCAGTACGAAGACAGGAGCTTTCTTT.